Below, one T cell receptor beta chain is given with its context. No antigen is known for it. Primers included in the PCR were 60 Vbeta and 13 Jbeta primers. Profiling relied on immunoSEQ multiplex PCR, and the TCRdb table lists in-frame clones only, not all of them. The sample holds about 140,000 clones; 60% to 80% are singletons and the top ten take roughly 4.7%. This specimen comes from a study of cytomegalovirus exposure and HLA in healthy donors. Regarding the study as a whole: Donors belonging to an Asian-associated ancestry cluster reportedly showed fewer N-insertions in productive TCRs than the 666-donor mean, according to what a later analysis found. CMV serostatus alone was available as immune exposure information. Researchers reported from a later analysis that most CMV-associated TCR beta chains appeared HLA-restricted. An analysis done earlier found most TCR beta V segments productive about 90% or about 30% of the time.

V lost 0 bases and J lost 2, with 11 bases in between. CDR3 length: 15 residues. Germline V gene data show CDR1 as LGHNA and CDR2 as YSLEER. This rearrangement joins TRBV4-3 to TRBJ2-7; D unresolved. This TCR was sampled from a male donor in good health and CMV-seronegative. Sequencing input: PBMCs. CDR3 coding DNA: TGCGCCAGCAGCCAAGATGCTTCGGGTCCCTACGAGCAGTACTTC. Its translation is CASSQDASGPYEQYF.